The 3 T cell receptor beta chains in this list originate from one sample, sequenced in a study of T cell changes during pregnancy in multiple sclerosis. TCRdb keeps only in-frame clones here, not all; method: immunoSEQ multiplex PCR. This table has about 64,000 clones, 80% to 95% appearing once. The starting material was peripheral blood, obtained in the second trimester of pregnancy. The receptors stem from a female donor with multiple sclerosis, enrolled in a pregnancy study.

This rearrangement joins TRBV5-1 to TRBJ2-5, with 9 bases identical to TRBD2. The V segment lost 0 bases and the J segment 4 bases; nucleotides outside the gene matches: 7. This CDR3 comprises 16 residues. Germline V gene sequence: CDR1 SGHRS, CDR2 YFSETQ. This CDR3 is CASSLGSGRFAETQYF. The CDR3 DNA reads as TGCGCCAGCAGCTTGGGTAGCGGGAGATTCGCAGAGACCCAGTACTTC.

The CDR3 loop is CASSLAAGRGETQYF. In DNA form, the CDR3 reads TGCGCCAGCAGCTTGGCCGCAGGGAGGGGTGAGACCCAGTACTTC. The gene calls are TRBV5-1 and TRBJ2-5, with 7 bases fitting TRBD2. The CDR3 is made up of 15 amino acids. J lost 5 bases, V lost 0 bases, and 7 bases had no gene match. The germline gives CDR1 SGHRS, CDR2 YFSETQ.

This clone was seen a few times. V gene TRBV30 combines with J gene TRBJ1-2; 8 bases fit TRBD1. V gave up 6 bases and J gave up 5 bases; unmatched junction bases: 5. There are 12 residues in the CDR3. Germline CDR1 GTSNPN, CDR2 SVGIG (reference sequence). The CDR3 nucleotides read TGTGCCTGCCACACAGGGGGGTATGGCTACACCTTC. Its translation is CACHTGGYGYTF.